This T cell receptor beta chain was identified in a study of OX40 agonist ivuxolimab in advanced cancers. Turning to the study itself: Dose-escalation subjects each had hepatocellular carcinoma, melanoma, renal cell or head and neck cancer.

Worth noting for this clone: The antigen remains undetermined.

Clones were read by immunoSEQ multiplex PCR, and TCRdb kept only the in-frame ones, dropping some. The data contain about 11,000 clones, about four fifths of them singletons. Overall study findings and caveats: The study found that CD8+ T cells averaged more expanded clones than CD4+.

The clonotype originates from an adult with an advanced solid tumor such as melanoma, head and neck, liver or kidney cancer. Sequencing was performed on CD4+ or CD8+ T cells sorted from blood, taken in a trial of the OX40 agonist ivuxolimab.

This CDR3 reads CASSQDPGGLVLQGGQFF. Here the CDR3 DNA reads TGTGCCAGCAGCCAAGATCCTGGGGGACTAGTCTTACAAGGGGGGCAGTTCTTC. J is TRBJ2-1 and V is TRBV4-2, with 8 bases fitting TRBD2. The J segment lost 12 bases and the V segment lost 0 bases, leaving 19 bases of the junction unmatched. Germline lookup yields CDR1 LGHNA and CDR2 YNFKEQ. This CDR3 spans 18 amino acids.